The 18 T cell receptor beta chains reported below all come from one sample, sequenced in a study of T cells in Graves' hyperthyroidism and ophthalmopathy. Researchers took RNA transcripts and amplified the TCR beta CDR3 regions from them. During a first-round RT-PCR of the TCR CDR3, the HTBI primer set was used. TCRdb re-called the multiplex PCR reads through MiXCR, storing one row per CDR3 protein. The sample contains about 350,000 distinct CDR3 sequences, 11% to 15% of which appear only once. Input material: blood. The origin of the receptors is a woman aged 30 to 39 with Graves' hyperthyroidism.

The rearrangement uses TRBV7-2 and TRBJ2-1; D gene ambiguous. The germline V gene has CDR1 SGHTA and CDR2 FQGNSA. The CDR3 covers 17 residues. Between the trimmed V and J ends, which lost 2 bases and 6 bases, there was a span of 20 bases. Written as DNA, the CDR3 is TGTGCCAGCAGCTTAATCGCCTCGGCAGACGGAAGCAATGAGCAGTTCTTC. Amino acids: CASSLIASADGSNEQFF.

This clonotype has ten or more counts. The chain links TRBV7-2 to TRBJ2-2; 10 bases line up with TRBD2. Germline CDR1 reads SGHTA; CDR2 reads FQGNSA. V was pared by 8 bases and J by 3 bases, with 9 bases of the junction left unmatched. The CDR3 is made up of 16 amino acids. The CDR3 spells CASLDLAGVHTGELFF. The DNA of the CDR3 is TGTGCCAGCCTAGACCTAGCGGGAGTTCACACCGGGGAGCTGTTTTTT.

In this sample, this clonotype turned up many times. The chain uses TRBV10-3 and TRBJ2-7; D is tentatively TRBD1 or TRBD2 (5 bases each). The V gene lost 7 bases and the J gene lost 5 bases, with 18 bases spanning the gap. Germline CDR1 is ENHRY and CDR2 is SYGVKD. The CDR3 consists of 14 residues. The DNA of the CDR3 is TGTGCCATCACCGACAGCGGCCCCGATCACGAGCAGTACTTC. Its translation: CAITDSGPDHEQYF.

In the case of this clonotype: Germline and junction disagree at one end, which may indicate a read error. The V call is TRBV6-1, the J call TRBJ1-2; D is ambiguous. CDR1 is MNHNS and CDR2 is SASEGT in the germline V gene. This CDR3 spans 13 amino acids. CDR3 residues: CASQAELGYDYTF. CDR3 nucleotides: TGTGCCAGCCAAGCTGAGTTAGGCTATGACTACACCTTC.

The table lists this clonotype with a few counts. J is TRBJ2-2 and V is TRBV20-1; perhaps D is TRBD1 or TRBD2 (5 bases each). Per the germline V gene, CDR1 is DFQATT and CDR2 is SNEGSKA (reference sequence). The CDR3 runs to 15 residues. The V gene lost 6 bases and the J gene lost 4 bases, with 18 bases spanning the gap. DNA for the CDR3: TGCAGTGCCCCCCCGAGGGGTGAATTCACCGGGGAGCTGTTTTTT. It codes for CSAPPRGEFTGELFF.

This clonotype has just a few counts. This rearrangement joins TRBV20-1 to TRBJ1-4; 7 bases line up with TRBD1. The CDR3 consists of 15 residues. Germline V gene lookup returns CDR1 DFQATT and CDR2 SNEGSKA (reference sequence). Trimming took 3 bases from V and 4 from J; bases not matched to a gene: 8. CDR3 sequence reads: CSASQPGQINEKLFF. The CDR3 bases are TGCAGTGCTAGCCAACCGGGACAGATTAATGAAAAACTGTTTTTT.

In this sample, this clonotype turned up many times. CDR3 region: CASGATKTGNYGYTF. DNA for the CDR3: TGTGCCAGCGGGGCCACCAAAACAGGGAACTATGGCTACACCTTC. This chain uses TRBV28 with TRBJ1-2; the D gene is possibly TRBD1 (6 bases). Germline assignment: CDR1 MDHEN and CDR2 SYDVKM. The CDR3 contains 15 residues. V was clipped by 8 bases and J by 2 bases, with 18 bases between them.

Worth noting for this clonotype: A read error is possible here, since a much larger clone lies one base away. This chain's CDR3 is CASQRESSCNEQFF. CDR3 nucleotides: TGTGCCAGCCAGCGGGAAAGCTCCTGCAATGAGCAGTTCTTC. The rearrangement joins TRBV2 to TRBJ2-1; TRBD2 matches 7 bases. CDR3 length equals 14 residues. Germline V gives CDR1 SNHLY, CDR2 FYNNEI.

The chain recombines TRBV20-1 with TRBJ1-5; D is possibly TRBD1 (5 bases). Trimming left V 0 bases short and J 5 bases short, with 11 bases between. The CDR3 consists of 14 residues. Germline V CDR1 and CDR2: DFQATT, SNEGSKA (reference sequence). In DNA form, the CDR3 reads TGCAGTGCTAGAGATTCCGGGGCCTATCAGCCCCAGCATTTT. Amino acid sequence: CSARDSGAYQPQHF.

The sample holds many counts of this clonotype. At one end, the junction sequence differs from germline, possibly due to a read error. The genes are TRBV12-3 or TRBV12-4 and TRBJ1-1, with TRBD1 matching 7 bases. The CDR3 is 15 amino acids. The CDR3 nucleotides read TGTGCCAGCACCACGAGACAGGGTTGGAACGCTGAAGCTTTCTTT. It is translated as CASTTRQGWNAEAFF.

This clonotype was counted at least ten times. The chain is built from TRBV2 and TRBJ1-5; D remains unclear. Germline values: CDR1 SNHLY, CDR2 FYNNEI. The CDR3 has 14 residues. Trimming pared 3 bases from V and 3 bases from J, leaving 9 bases between. The CDR3 region is CASSDFGDNQPQHF. The CDR3 DNA reads as TGTGCCAGCAGTGATTTCGGAGACAATCAGCCCCAGCATTTT.

This rearrangement joins TRBV7-9 to TRBJ2-3; D ambiguous. The V gene lost 7 bases and the J gene lost 0 bases, with 14 bases spanning the gap. CDR3 size: 15 residues. Germline-derived CDR1 and CDR2 are SEHNR and FQNEAQ (reference sequence). Here the CDR3 DNA reads TGTGCCAGCAACTTTCCGGTTATTAGCACAGATACGCAGTATTTT. This sequence encodes CASNFPVISTDTQYF.

This chain links TRBV29-1 with TRBJ2-7; 8 bases are shared with TRBD1. V lost 4 bases, J lost 2 bases, and 4 bases stayed unmatched. CDR3 length: 13 residues. Germline V gene sequence: CDR1 SQVTM, CDR2 ANQGSEA. CDR3 DNA: TGCAGCGTTGCGGACAGGGCCGCCTACGAGCAGTACTTC. Its translation is CSVADRAAYEQYF.

The J gene is TRBJ2-2, the V gene TRBV27, with a tentative D call TRBD2 (6 bases). Germline V gene lookup returns CDR1 MNHEY and CDR2 SMNVEV (reference sequence). Trimming took off 4 bases at V and 10 bases at J, with 16 bases between the two ends. The CDR3 extends over 14 amino acids. The CDR3 DNA reads as TGTGCCAGCAGTTCTGTAGCGGACTCAACGGAGCTGTTTTTT. This sequence encodes CASSSVADSTELFF.

This clonotype was seen ten or more times. The chain employs TRBV3-1 and TRBJ1-1; D gene uncertain. The CDR3 consists of 12 residues. Trimming cost V 4 bases and J 4 bases, with 7 bases left between them. Germline CDR1 is LGHDT and CDR2 is YNNKEL (reference sequence). The CDR3 protein is CASSRFGTEAFF. Written as DNA, the CDR3 is TGTGCCAGCAGCCGTTTTGGCACTGAAGCTTTCTTT.

Many counts were recorded for this clonotype. The chain links TRBV20-1 to TRBJ2-3; 8 bases line up with TRBD2. CDR3 length equals 14 residues. Germline V gene data show CDR1 as DFQATT and CDR2 as SNEGSKA (reference sequence). The ends lost 4 bases at V and 3 bases at J; junction bases unmatched: 6. The CDR3 bases are TGCAGTGCTAAAAGGCGCGGGAGGACAGATACGCAGTATTTT. Translating gives CSAKRRGRTDTQYF.

The chain recombines TRBV28 with TRBJ2-1; no clear D gene. V lost 7 bases and J lost 0, with 10 bases in between. The CDR3 runs 14 residues. Germline V gene data show CDR1 as MDHEN and CDR2 as SYDVKM. The CDR3 DNA sequence: TGTGCCAGCATGAGCTCGGGCTCCTACAATGAGCAGTTCTTC. Amino acid sequence: CASMSSGSYNEQFF.

Only a few counts were recorded for this clonotype. Mismatch with germline at one junction end may stem from a read error. The rearrangement joins TRBV7-9 to TRBJ2-1; 7 bases align to TRBD1. This CDR3 has 11 residues. From germline, CDR1 is SEHNR and CDR2 FQNEAQ (reference sequence). CDR3 in amino acids: CASSFGTEPFF. The DNA for the CDR3 is TGTGCCAGCAGCTTTGGGACAGAGCCGTTCTTC.